This T cell receptor beta chain was recorded in a study of CXCR3-negative and CXCR3-positive naive CD8 T cells. At the level of the study: A total of some 130 million TRB reads was generated, with about 1.5 +/- 0.3 million per library. Study-wide points: Across naive subsets, surface CD5 expression was comparable, and TCR strength was inferred from properties of the TRB CDR3. Upon cryopreservation, CXCR3 expression partially decreased, and most assays used fresh PBMCs.

Points on this clonotype: Its antigen is as yet unknown.

Researchers prepared the TRB cDNA libraries using 5' RACE with UMI labels. TCRdb reprocessed the 5' RACE reads and reports one entry per CDR3 protein, with no DNA. The ten top clones account for 0.45% to 0.55%, within a sample of around 140,000 distinct CDR3 sequences. This CDR3 has 14 residues. Germline CDR1 reads SNHLY; CDR2 reads FYNNEI. The chain uses TRBV2 and TRBJ2-5; the TRBD1 assignment by TCRdb is unverifiable without DNA. This clonotype originated in a human donor in good health. Some clones in this sample may be carry-over from other donors' samples. Sequences were obtained from naive CXCR3- CD8+ T cells from blood. Regarding subset: CD45RO-CCR7+CD27+CD95- naive CD8+ T cells lacking CXCR3 (TNR3-). The CDR3 is CASSDRGMGETQYF.